One and the same sample provided the 21 T cell receptor beta chains below, sequenced in a study of T cells after yellow fever vaccination (dated by TCRdb to between 2019 and 2020). The treatment or condition label on this specimen signifies: live attenuated yellow fever vaccine strain. Library preparation was by 5' RACE. The instrument given in TCRdb is Illumina NovaSeq 6000. The public sequencing data were trimmed at Q25 with fastp and processed into clonotypes with MiXCR by TCRdb, which kept only in-frame beta chains. Identical CDR3 protein sequences are pooled into one entry, listed with their most common genes and DNA. The table for this sample lists 45,000 to 75,000 distinct CDR3 sequences; approximately 6% of them were counted only once. The top ten constitute roughly 30% of the sample. The specimen comprised PBMCs, either bulk or a sorted T-cell subset (CD4+, CD8+, memory, or dextramer-sorted; not recorded which), sampled on the day of the yellow fever booster vaccination. The receptors were sampled from a man aged 18 to 30 who received the YFV17D yellow fever vaccine.

This chain uses TRBV9 with TRBJ2-7, with no clear D. The CDR3 is 12 amino acids. Germline V lookup: CDR1 SGDLS, CDR2 YYNGEE. Trimming took 0 bases from V and 9 from J, leaving 10 bases between them. The CDR3 region has the DNA TGTGCCAGCAGCGTAGCGGGTGGTAGGCAGTACGTC. Translating gives CASSVAGGRQYV.

This clonotype has a count of ten or more. The chain employs TRBV6-5 and TRBJ1-2; tentatively, D is TRBD1 (5 bases). V was shortened by 2 bases and J by 2 bases, with 12 bases between the two germline ends. This CDR3 spans 15 amino acids. Germline values: CDR1 MNHEY, CDR2 SVGAGI. Here the CDR3 reads CASSYRGEGNYGYTF. Here the CDR3 DNA reads TGTGCCAGCAGTTACCGGGGGGAAGGGAACTATGGCTACACCTTC.

The table lists this clonotype with a few counts. The rearrangement joins TRBV4-1 to TRBJ2-1, with D perhaps matching TRBD2 (5 bases). V was cut by 3 bases and J by 9 bases, with 18 bases left in between. Germline V gene data show CDR1 as MGHRA and CDR2 as YSYEKL. This CDR3 comprises 15 residues. The CDR3 sequence is CASSHPRTGRGEQFF. In DNA form, the CDR3 reads TGCGCCAGCAGCCACCCAAGAACGGGCCGGGGTGAGCAGTTCTTC.

V and J are TRBV5-1 and TRBJ2-5; the match to TRBD2 covers 14 bases. Germline CDR1 SGHRS, CDR2 YFSETQ. The CDR3 runs 19 residues. Trimming took 4 bases from V and 0 from J; bases not matched to a gene: 11. CDR3 loop: CASSLDWTSGGTYQETQYF. Written as DNA, the CDR3 is TGCGCCAGCAGCCTAGACTGGACTAGCGGGGGGACGTACCAAGAGACCCAGTACTTC.

Many counts were recorded for this clonotype. This chain joins TRBV7-2 and TRBJ1-2; 7 positions agree with TRBD1. The CDR3 loop spans 15 amino acids. The trim removed 5 bases at V and 4 bases at J, leaving 10 bases unmatched. Germline CDR1 reads SGHTA; CDR2 reads FQGNSA. CDR3 coding DNA: TGTGCCAGCAGCACCCGGGACAGCGCATTCTATGGCTACACCTTC. Amino acids: CASSTRDSAFYGYTF.

This clonotype appeared many times. The CDR3: CASTPGNTGELFF. In DNA form, the CDR3 reads TGTGCCAGCACTCCCGGGAACACCGGGGAGCTGTTTTTT. The V call is TRBV12-3 or TRBV12-4, the J call TRBJ2-2; no clear D. The CDR3 has 13 amino acids. V was pared by 7 bases and J by 1 base, with 7 bases between.

Of note for this clonotype: One junction end disagrees with the germline gene, perhaps due to a read error. The chain links TRBV20-1 to TRBJ2-3, with TRBD2 identical over 7 bases. The CDR3 has 14 amino acids. CDR1 DFQATT and CDR2 SNEGSKA come from the germline V gene (reference sequence). CDR3 DNA: TGCAGTGATAGAGGTTGGGGGGGGACAGATACGCAGTATTTT. It specifies CSDRGWGGTDTQYF.

This clonotype was counted at least ten times. The chain uses TRBV7-2 and TRBJ1-4, with 7 bases identical to TRBD1. This CDR3 region has 15 residues. Germline CDR1 and CDR2: SGHTA and FQGNSA. J lost 3 bases, V lost 4 bases, and 5 bases had no gene match. The CDR3 nucleotides are TGTGCCAGCAGCTCCAGGGGGGCGGCTAATGAAAAACTGTTTTTT. It codes for CASSSRGAANEKLFF.

This clonotype was found a few times. The CDR3 sequence: CASSPGAGPLLSRNTIYF. The CDR3 DNA sequence: TGTGCCAGCAGCCCTGGAGCCGGGCCACTGCTTTCCAGAAACACCATATATTTT. The chain links TRBV7-2 to TRBJ1-3; D gene unclear. Germline V gene sequence: CDR1 SGHTA, CDR2 FQGNSA. Trimming took 5 bases from V and 5 from J, leaving 25 bases between them. CDR3 length: 18 residues.

This clonotype was seen ten or more times. CDR3 nucleotides: TGCAGTGCTAGAGATCAACAGGCAGGGCGTGATGAGCAGTTCTTC. Translation gives CSARDQQAGRDEQFF. V gene TRBV20-1 combines with J gene TRBJ2-1; D is perhaps TRBD1 (5 bases). V was trimmed by 0 bases and J by 8 bases, leaving 17 bases between them. The CDR3 is made up of 15 amino acids. The V gene's germline CDR1 is DFQATT and CDR2 SNEGSKA (reference sequence).

In its sample, this clonotype was seen a few times. The V call is TRBV7-8, the J call TRBJ2-3; weak D call: TRBD2 (7 bases). This CDR3 contains 17 residues. Germline CDR1 reads SGHVS; CDR2 reads FQNEAQ. Trimming stripped 5 bases from V and 1 base from J, with 19 bases between. The CDR3 loop is CASSPPRGGYGTDTQYF. The DNA for the CDR3 is TGTGCCAGCAGCCCACCGAGGGGGGGCTATGGCACAGATACGCAGTATTTT.

This clonotype was recorded at least ten times. V usage is TRBV12-3 or TRBV12-4 and J usage is TRBJ2-5, with D possibly being TRBD1 or TRBD2 (7 bases each). V was pared by 5 bases and J by 2 bases, with 15 bases between. CDR3 length equals 15 residues. CDR3 residues: CASSPVRGGQETQYF. The CDR3 coding sequence is TGTGCCAGCAGTCCGGTCAGGGGGGGTCAAGAGACCCAGTACTTC.

This clonotype showed up just a few times. The V gene is TRBV25-1, the J gene TRBJ2-7, with a tentative D call TRBD1 (6 bases). The CDR3 runs 12 residues. V shed 4 bases and J shed 4 bases, with 8 bases lying between them. Looked up from germline, CDR1 is MGHDK and CDR2 is SYGVNS. The CDR3 is CASSAGTYEQYF. The DNA of the CDR3 is TGTGCCAGCAGTGCCGGGACATACGAGCAGTACTTC.

Concerning this clonotype itself: This may come from a read error, since a much larger clone is one base off. This chain connects TRBV7-8 to TRBJ2-5; the D gene is possibly TRBD2 (7 bases). The CDR3 consists of 13 residues. In germline, CDR1 is SGHVS, CDR2 FQNEAQ. Here the CDR3 DNA reads TGTGCCAGCAGCTTTGGGGGGGCAGAGACCCAGTCCTTC. It translates to CASSFGGAETQSF.

This clonotype was seen at least ten times. V is TRBV7-9 and J is TRBJ1-5, with D uncertain. This CDR3 is 14 amino acids long. The germline V gene has CDR1 SEHNR and CDR2 FQNEAQ (reference sequence). V lost 4 bases, J lost 2 bases, and 9 bases lay in between. CDR3 DNA: TGTGCCAGCAGCTCCCCGGGCCGCAATCAGCCCCAGCATTTT. Encoded protein: CASSSPGRNQPQHF.

In its sample, this clonotype was seen a few times. The CDR3 here is CASSFGRVNEQFF. CDR3 bases: TGTGCCAGCAGTTTCGGACGGGTGAATGAGCAGTTCTTC. This chain connects TRBV12-3 or TRBV12-4 to TRBJ2-1; D remains ambiguous. The CDR3 extends over 13 amino acids. With 3 bases removed from V and 7 bases from J, the gap between germline ends came to 10 bases.

The rearrangement uses TRBV20-1 and TRBJ2-4, with no clear D. The CDR3 contains 14 residues. Germline V gene lookup returns CDR1 DFQATT and CDR2 SNEGSKA (reference sequence). The ends were cut back, 3 bases at V and 7 bases at J, with 16 bases in the middle. CDR3 sequence: CSARISRVRNIQYF. The DNA for the CDR3 is TGCAGTGCTAGGATTTCTAGGGTCCGGAACATTCAGTACTTC.

This clonotype was detected ten times or more. The chain recombines TRBV11-3 with TRBJ2-5; TRBD2 agrees at 14 bases. CDR1 is SGHNT and CDR2 is YENEEA in the germline V gene. Trimming cost V 5 bases and J 4 bases; bases outside gene matches: 6. The CDR3 covers 16 residues. CDR3 amino acids: CASSPGTSGGGETQYF. The CDR3 DNA is TGTGCCAGCAGCCCGGGGACTAGCGGGGGAGGAGAGACCCAGTACTTC.

This clonotype was recorded a few times. The rearrangement links TRBV7-6 to TRBJ1-1; 10 nucleotides agree with TRBD1. Losses at the gene ends were 5 bases for V and 6 bases for J; bases not matched to a gene: 9. The CDR3 is made up of 15 amino acids. The V gene's germline CDR1 is SGHVS and CDR2 FNYEAQ. The CDR3 DNA is TGTGCCAGCAGCAAGACAGGGGGCGCCTCTCCTGAAGCTTTCTTT. Encoded protein: CASSKTGGASPEAFF. The whole variable domain, remainder taken from reference TRBV7-6 and TRBJ1-1, is GAGVSQSPRYKVTKRGQDVALRCDPISGHVSLYWYRQALGQGPEFLTYFNYEAQQDKSGLPNDRFSAERPEGSISTLTIQRTEQRDSAMYRCASSKTGGASPEAFFGQGTRLTVV.

This chain links TRBV18 with TRBJ1-4, with D unclear. Germline CDR1 and CDR2: KGHSH and LQKENI. This CDR3 is built from 13 residues. Trimming removed 0 bases from V and 7 bases from J, with 6 bases in between. CDR3 amino acids: CASSPPGGEKLFF. In nucleotides, the CDR3 is TGTGCCAGCTCACCACCGGGCGGTGAAAAACTGTTTTTT.

The genes are TRBV7-3 and TRBJ2-2; 11 bases line up with TRBD2. From germline, CDR1 is SGHTA and CDR2 FQGTGA. Trimming at V came to 3 bases and at J to 2 bases, leaving 2 bases not matched to a gene. The CDR3 has 16 residues. The CDR3 DNA reads TGTGCCAGCAGCTTTAGCGGGGGGGAAAACACCGGGGAGCTGTTTTTT. This codes for CASSFSGGENTGELFF.